This section outlines one TCR beta chain sequence together with its context. This record comes from a study of OX40 agonist ivuxolimab in advanced cancers. About the study: The drug used for patients, ivuxolimab, was an agonistic anti-OX40 (CD134) antibody.

Germline V gene data show CDR1 as SGHDT and CDR2 as YYEEEE. V was pared by 0 bases and J by 2 bases, with 15 bases between. The CDR3 is 16 residues long. The data were produced by immunoSEQ multiplex PCR, yet TCRdb's version contains in-frame clones alone and is incomplete. Here the sample spans 40,000 to 60,000 clones, around 91% being singletons. Exclusion applied to patients with autoimmune disease history or systemic immunosuppression. Here the sequenced sample was CD4+ or CD8+ T cells sorted from blood, taken in a trial of the OX40 agonist ivuxolimab. This TCR came from an adult with an advanced solid tumor such as melanoma, head and neck, liver or kidney cancer. The V gene is TRBV5-6, the J gene TRBJ2-7, with D tentatively TRBD2 (5 bases). CDR3 sequence: CASSLGLGSEPYEQYF. The CDR3 nucleotides read TGTGCCAGCAGCTTGGGACTTGGGAGCGAGCCCTACGAGCAGTACTTC.